Shown below are 15 T cell receptor beta chains from a single sample sequenced in a study of Ad26.COV2.S vaccination and SARS-CoV-2 variants. The data were produced by immunoSEQ multiplex PCR, yet TCRdb's version contains in-frame clones alone and is incomplete. The sample holds 180,000 or so clones, around 88% seen once. Sequenced here: peripheral blood, sampled after recovery from COVID-19. Source of these receptors: a human donor who had recovered from COVID-19.

This clone was counted a few times. The chain employs TRBV7-9 and TRBJ2-2, with D possibly being TRBD2 (6 bases). The CDR3 is 13 amino acids. The V and J ends lost 1 base and 6 bases respectively, with 6 bases between them. Germline CDR1 SEHNR, CDR2 FQNEAQ (reference sequence). The CDR3: CASSLGRAGELFF. The CDR3 nucleotides read TGTGCCAGCAGCTTAGGGAGGGCCGGGGAGCTGTTTTTT.

The chain joins TRBV7-8 to TRBJ1-3, with TRBD1 identical over 7 bases. Per the germline V gene, CDR1 is SGHVS and CDR2 is FQNEAQ. This CDR3 is built from 12 residues. With V trimmed by 6 bases and J by 10 bases, 6 bases remained unmatched. CDR3 coding DNA: TGTGCCAGCAGTTACGACAGGGAGACCATATATTTT. The encoded protein is CASSYDRETIYF.

This chain connects TRBV19 to TRBJ2-7, with a possible D match to TRBD2 (6 bases). In germline, CDR1 is LNHDA, CDR2 SQIVND (reference sequence). The V and J ends lost 1 base and 2 bases respectively, with 12 bases between them. The CDR3 contains 15 residues. The CDR3 DNA follows: TGTGCCAGTAGTATAGGGGGAGGCCCCCCCTACGAGCAGTACTTC. As protein: CASSIGGGPPYEQYF.

The chain links TRBV6-4 to TRBJ2-1; 7 positions match TRBD2. V shed 4 bases and J 2 bases; nucleotides not matched to a gene: 5. The CDR3 is 15 residues long. CDR1 MRHNA and CDR2 SNTAGT come from the germline V gene. CDR3 sequence (DNA): TGTGCCAGCAGTGCTGCGGGAGAGACCTACAATGAGCAGTTCTTC. Translating it yields CASSAAGETYNEQFF.

J is TRBJ2-4 and V is TRBV4-2, with TRBD1 matching over 9 bases. CDR3 length: 16 amino acids. Germline V gene lookup returns CDR1 LGHNA and CDR2 YNFKEQ. The V gene end was trimmed by 4 bases and the J gene end by 9 bases; junction bases not matched to a gene: 13. DNA of the CDR3: TGTGCCAGCAGCCCCGATTTACAGGGGGCTCTGGGCATTCAGTACTTC. Translated: CASSPDLQGALGIQYF.

The V call is TRBV5-1, the J call TRBJ1-3; the match to TRBD1 covers 10 bases. The CDR3 loop spans 15 amino acids. CDR1 and CDR2 (germline): SGHRS, YFSETQ. The junction had 2 bases not matched to a gene; V was cut back by 4 bases and J by 1 base. Here the CDR3 reads CASSPDRGSGNTIYF. The CDR3 DNA follows: TGCGCCAGCAGCCCGGACAGGGGGTCTGGAAACACCATATATTTT.

This rearrangement joins TRBV7-3 to TRBJ2-3; D gene unclear. V dropped 5 bases and J dropped 6 bases, with 15 bases sitting between them. Germline V gene sequence: CDR1 SGHTA, CDR2 FQGTGA. The CDR3 covers 14 residues. In nucleotides, the CDR3 is TGTGCCAGCAGCCCCACTGGGTCGGGTGATACGCAGTATTTT. It translates to CASSPTGSGDTQYF.

This clone was recorded only once. This rearrangement joins TRBV3-1 (or the pseudogene TRBV3-2) to TRBJ2-5; TRBD1 is a possible D gene (6 bases). The germline V and J ends were trimmed by 0 bases and 4 bases, with 15 bases remaining between them. Germline V gene sequence: CDR1 LGHDT, CDR2 YNNKEL (reference sequence). CDR3 length equals 16 residues. The CDR3: CASSQEKGVGLETQYF. The CDR3 bases are TGTGCCAGCAGCCAAGAGAAGGGGGTGGGATTAGAGACCCAGTACTTC.

The genes are TRBV2 and TRBJ1-1; D remains unclear. The CDR3 runs 15 residues. Trimming removed 2 bases at V and 1 base at J, with 11 bases between. CDR1 and CDR2 from the germline V gene are SNHLY and FYNNEI. The CDR3 bases are TGTGCCAGCAGTGAAAAAGGGTCGGGGAACACTGAAGCTTTCTTT. This sequence encodes CASSEKGSGNTEAFF.

V gene TRBV29-1 combines with J gene TRBJ1-1, with unresolved D. V dropped 1 base and J dropped 2 bases, with 5 bases sitting between them. CDR1 and CDR2 (germline): SQVTM, ANQGSEA. There are 12 residues in the CDR3. The CDR3 bases are TGCAGCGTTGAAGGTGATAACACTGAAGCTTTCTTT. Translation gives CSVEGDNTEAFF.

CDR3 sequence (DNA): TGCGCCAGCAGCCCGGGACAAGGTAATGAAAAACTGTTTTTT. It codes for CASSPGQGNEKLFF. V and J are TRBV4-1 and TRBJ1-4; possibly TRBD1 for D (6 bases). The germline V gene has CDR1 MGHRA and CDR2 YSYEKL. The CDR3 has 14 amino acids. The V gene lost 4 bases and the J gene lost 4 bases, with 10 bases spanning the gap.

This clone was observed a handful of times. CDR3 in DNA: TGTGCCAGTAGTACCCCCCTGGCGGGGGAACAAGAGACCCAGTACTTC. Protein product: CASSTPLAGEQETQYF. V and J are TRBV19 and TRBJ2-5; 7 bases fit TRBD2. This CDR3 has 16 residues. Losses at the gene ends were 4 bases for V and 2 bases for J; bases not matched to a gene: 10. The germline V gene encodes CDR1 LNHDA and CDR2 SQIVND (reference sequence). Full variable domain (missing parts from reference TRBV19 and TRBJ2-5): DGGITQSPKYLFRKEGQNVTLSCEQNLNHDAMYWYRQDPGQGLRLIYYSQIVNDFQKGDIAEGYSVSREKKESFPLTVTSAQKNPTAFYLCASSTPLAGEQETQYFGPGTRLLVL.

V gene TRBV14 combines with J gene TRBJ2-3, with D perhaps matching TRBD2 (5 bases). The CDR3 covers 13 residues. Trimming took 3 bases from V and 4 from J, leaving 8 bases between them. The V gene's germline CDR1 is SGHDN and CDR2 FVKESK. CDR3 in amino acids: CASSQFGADTQYF. CDR3 sequence (DNA): TGTGCCAGCAGCCAGTTCGGGGCAGATACGCAGTATTTT. The full variable domain, rest sourced from reference TRBV14 and TRBJ2-3, is EAGVTQFPSHSVIEKGQTVTLRCDPISGHDNLYWYRRVMGKEIKFLLHFVKESKQDESGMPNNRFLAERTGGTYSTLKVQPAELEDSGVYFCASSQFGADTQYFGPGTRLTVL.

The J gene is TRBJ1-6, the V gene TRBV2; D possibly corresponds to TRBD1 (6 bases). V lost 4 bases and J lost 10, with 11 bases in between. The V gene's germline CDR1 is SNHLY and CDR2 FYNNEI. This CDR3 region has 13 residues. The CDR3 DNA sequence: TGTGCCAGCAGTGCTACAGGGCGCTCACCCCTCCACTTT. Its protein product is CASSATGRSPLHF.

The chain joins TRBV5-5 to TRBJ2-7, with 10 bases matching TRBD2. V was pared by 2 bases and J by 0 bases, with 11 bases of the junction left unmatched. The CDR3 sequence is 18 residues long. CDR1 is SGHKS, CDR2 YYEKEE, per germline (reference sequence). The CDR3 sequence: CASSFFGGLAASSYEQYF. DNA for the CDR3: TGTGCCAGCAGCTTTTTCGGAGGACTAGCGGCCAGCTCCTACGAGCAGTACTTC.